What follows describes a single TCR beta chain. This clone has only one observation. Its antigen has not been determined. The input lacks base qualities; no much larger clone sits a single base away. Collaborating institutions collected whole blood in K2EDTA tubes following their own protocols. For TCRbeta analysis, collaborators shipped samples as frozen whole blood, isolated PBMCs, or DNA extracted from either of those sample types. The data are from a study of blood T cell repertoires in COVID-19 (dated by TCRdb to 2020 to 2022). Study-wide context: The collaborator samples originated in the United States, Italy and Spain and spanned the acute and convalescent phases of COVID-19. The material from the prospective study consisted of cDNA or gDNA derived from T cells, B-cell-depleted T cells, or PBMCs. Subjects who had been exposed to COVID-19, were actively infected with it, or had recovered from it provided the deeply sampled blood TCRbeta repertoires that made up the dataset. The repertoires were released in a freely available public database intended as a resource for research on the immune response to SARS-CoV-2. Samples came from the ongoing ImmuneRACE study (first 160 participants) plus 1,254 subjects from 6 global collaborators. Sample metadata almost always included a de-identified subject ID, COVID-19 status, age in years and sex. HLA class I and class II types, where available, came from metadata supplied by the sample provider rather than from assay-based typing.

The immunoSEQ Assay, a bias-controlled multiplex PCR, was used to amplify TCRbeta CDR3 regions from genomic DNA. Per the original workflow: The number of nucleated cells in each sample was estimated from the amplification of reference gene primers within the assay. To quantify the absolute abundance of each unique TCRbeta CDR3 rearrangement, sequence reads were collapsed and filtered. Productive Simpson clonality was computed per sample as the square root of Simpson's diversity index over productive rearrangements. As stored in TCRdb, this immuneACCESS dataset retains in-frame rearrangements with V and J assigned. A fraction of the clones does not appear; measured against another copy, unresolved V genes explain less than half of the discrepancy, and the remainder lacks a known reason. The V and J calls and clone size come from that table; D and trimming were worked out from the DNA. This sample gives about 270,000 clones in total; roughly 86% of them show up just once. Roughly 8.5% of the sample rests with the top ten.

The CDR3 has 14 amino acids, counting the end cysteine and phenylalanine. Left in the record is the CDR3 DNA by itself, 42 bases read in frame from the first base. CDR1 MRHNA and CDR2 SNTAGT are derived from the germline V gene. V lost 6 bases and J lost 4 bases; the stretch between them is 15 bases long. Study-wide conclusions, independent of this receptor: Clinical and demographic metadata were provided uncurated, with the amount varying by source and participant.

The receptor was derived from a man aged 35 to 55 with active or convalescent COVID-19. This receptor chain uses TRBV6-4 and TRBJ1-1; matching of 5 bases hints at TRBD1 as the D gene. The sample taken for sequencing was peripheral blood. The CDR3 protein sequence reads: CASRSAGLGTEAFF. The DNA sequence follows: TGTGCCAGCAGGTCGGCGGGGCTGGGCACTGAAGCTTTCTTT.